This TCR beta chain was sequenced for a study of identical twins (TCRdb year 2016). As for the study more broadly: TCR alpha and beta repertoires from monozygotic twins, unrelated adults of various ages and cord blood were deep-sequenced to test whether fetal clonotypes persist. To rule out contamination, the twin experiments were replicated at different times with different library preparation protocols.

Only healthy Caucasian donors were included. The twin cohort consisted of three pairs of female monozygotic twins, all aged roughly 18 to 29 years. Positive isolation kits from Invitrogen were used to isolate CD4+ and CD8+ T cell populations. Library preparation was by 5' RACE. The listed sequencing device is Illumina HiSeq 2000. A universal primer binding site was added through template switching, and the final cDNA carried a unique molecular identifier so that TCR cDNA molecules could be counted accurately. Specific primers in the conserved constant-segment region were used to synthesize first-strand cDNA for the TCR alpha and beta chains. To control for contamination, every cDNA library carried two barcodes: a SMART-Mk sample barcode plus Illumina barcodes. TruSeq adapter sequences, together with Illumina sample barcodes, were added in two successive PCR steps. The Illumina HiSeq platform was used with custom primers to sequence TCR alpha and beta cDNA libraries. The authors' analysis ran thus. Raw reads were processed with MiGEC to extract unique molecular identifiers, and MiXCR was used to determine CDR3 positions. Recombination models were inferred per individual with the repgenHMM and IGoR tools using an EM algorithm. Shared clonotype analysis was performed with the tcR package in R, normalizing sharing by the product of cloneset sizes. To study raw recombination without the effects of thymic and clonal selection, out-of-frame nonproductive sequences were analyzed. In TCRdb, the public reads were trimmed at Q25 with fastp and aligned with MiXCR, with productive beta chains retained. Rows are unified per CDR3 protein, each entry keeping the most common DNA and genes. What appears here as the V and J calls and clone size reflects TCRdb's work, not the paper's. This sample comprises around 230,000 distinct CDR3 sequences, approximately 5.9% of them detected only once. The top ten constitute 13% to 15% of the sample.

From cysteine to phenylalanine, the CDR3 is 12 amino acids long. CDR3 DNA is the only sequence kept; it has 36 bases, read in frame from the first base. V loses 6 bases of germline sequence and J loses 5 bases, and the interval between the two ends is 11 bases. Broad study findings and their caveats: Compared with coincidental sharing between unrelated individuals, an excess of low generation-probability sequences was observed among out-of-frame TCR alpha sequences shared between twins. Because the same donors could not be followed over many years, the conclusions depended on cross-sectional statistical analysis. Recombination models systematically underestimated out-of-frame TCR alpha sharing in monozygotic twins but agreed with sharing between unrelated individuals. Abundant cord blood beta clonotypes had fewer insertions, young adult naive repertoires showed a similar but weaker trend, and memory repertoires showed no such trend. The excess sharing between twins in beta out-of-frame sequences was weaker because fewer shared sequences reduced the signal-to-noise ratio. Invariant T cells such as MAIT and iNKT could partly confound zero-insertion analyses, though diverse VJ usage argued against this for most clonotypes.

This clonotype was observed a handful of times. The target of this receptor is not known. Base qualities were left out, and no much larger clone turns up one base away. This sample also appeared in a second study, on T cells expressing NK-cell markers. Looking at the second paper: In sorted CD3+CD56+NKG2C+, CD3+CD56+NKG2C- and CD3+CD56-NKG2C+ T-cell subsets from several donors, TCR beta-chain repertoires were profiled. Among the eight sequenced donors, only one was HCMV-seronegative, while the other seven were HCMV-seropositive. In several experiments an anti-gammadeltaTCR antibody was added to restrict sorting to alphabetaTCR-expressing T cells. In 5 to 7 donors, the dominant CD3+CD56+NKG2C+ clonotypes ranked among the top 10 CD8+ clonotypes, making up roughly 1.0-7.5% of CD8+ T cells. Those dominant clonotypes were again the most abundant among CD3+CD56-NKG2C+ cells in a handful of donors, at about 28.3-65%. It remained unclear whether the expanded NKG2C-expressing T cell clones were specific for HCMV antigens. The eight sequenced donors were randomly selected healthy volunteers, three men and five women. A commercial ELISA kit detecting HCMV-specific IgG in serum was used to determine HCMV serostatus. MIGEC was used to demultiplex reads and group reads by UMI, and MiTCR was used to assemble and quantify clonotypes. Only TCR cDNA sequences supported by at least two reads were kept to exclude erroneous sequences. The tcR package was used for downstream repertoire analysis, and clonotypes were matched between fractions using CDR3 nucleotide sequence together with V segment. VDJmatch was used to annotate antigen specificity against VDJdb, with one amino acid substitution allowed in CDR3.

The rearranged chain carries TRBV12-3 or TRBV12-4 and TRBJ2-7; TRBD1 is a weak D gene call, 6 bases matching. This TCR came from a woman between 18 and 29 years old in good health. The sequenced material came from CD8+ T cells sorted from blood. The DNA sequence is as follows: TGTGCCAGCAGAACAGGGTACCACGAGCAGTACTTC. This sequence encodes CASRTGYHEQYF.